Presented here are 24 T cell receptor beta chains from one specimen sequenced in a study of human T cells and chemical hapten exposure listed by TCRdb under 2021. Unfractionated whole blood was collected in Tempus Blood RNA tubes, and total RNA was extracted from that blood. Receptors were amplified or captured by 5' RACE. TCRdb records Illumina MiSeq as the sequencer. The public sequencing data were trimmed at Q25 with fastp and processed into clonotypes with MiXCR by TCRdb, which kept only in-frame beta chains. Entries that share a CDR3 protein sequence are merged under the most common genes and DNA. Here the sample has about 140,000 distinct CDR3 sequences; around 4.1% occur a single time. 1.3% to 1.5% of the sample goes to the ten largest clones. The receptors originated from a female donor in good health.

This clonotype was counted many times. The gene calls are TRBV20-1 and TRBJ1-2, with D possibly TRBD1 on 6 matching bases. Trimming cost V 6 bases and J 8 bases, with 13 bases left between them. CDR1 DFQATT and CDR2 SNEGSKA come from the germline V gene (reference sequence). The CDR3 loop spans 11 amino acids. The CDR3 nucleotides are TGCAGTGCCTACAGGGCGGGGGGCTACACCTTC. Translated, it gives CSAYRAGGYTF.

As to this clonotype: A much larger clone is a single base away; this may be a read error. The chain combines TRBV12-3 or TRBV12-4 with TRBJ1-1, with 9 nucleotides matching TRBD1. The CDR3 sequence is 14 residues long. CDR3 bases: TGTGTCAGCAGCTGGACAGGGGTGAACACTGAAGCTTTCTTT. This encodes CVSSWTGVNTEAFF.

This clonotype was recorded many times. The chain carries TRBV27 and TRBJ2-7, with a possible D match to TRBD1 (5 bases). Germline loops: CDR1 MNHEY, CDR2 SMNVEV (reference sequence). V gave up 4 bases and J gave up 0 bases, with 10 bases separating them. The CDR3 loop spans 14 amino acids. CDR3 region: CASSSGASSYEQYF. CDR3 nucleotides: TGTGCCAGCAGTTCTGGGGCCAGCTCCTACGAGCAGTACTTC.

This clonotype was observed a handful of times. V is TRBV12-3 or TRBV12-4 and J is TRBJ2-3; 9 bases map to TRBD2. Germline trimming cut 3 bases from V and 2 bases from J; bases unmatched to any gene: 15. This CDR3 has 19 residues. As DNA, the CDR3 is TGTGCCAGCAGTTTTGTGTGGCTAGCGGGGACCTCTGACACAGATACGCAGTATTTT. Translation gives CASSFVWLAGTSDTDTQYF.

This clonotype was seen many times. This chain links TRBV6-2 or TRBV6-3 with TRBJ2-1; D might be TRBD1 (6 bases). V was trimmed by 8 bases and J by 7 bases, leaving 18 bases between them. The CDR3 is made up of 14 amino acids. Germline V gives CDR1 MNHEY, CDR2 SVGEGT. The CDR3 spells CASGFISTGNEQFF. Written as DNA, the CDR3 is TGTGCCAGCGGTTTTATTAGTACAGGGAATGAGCAGTTCTTC.

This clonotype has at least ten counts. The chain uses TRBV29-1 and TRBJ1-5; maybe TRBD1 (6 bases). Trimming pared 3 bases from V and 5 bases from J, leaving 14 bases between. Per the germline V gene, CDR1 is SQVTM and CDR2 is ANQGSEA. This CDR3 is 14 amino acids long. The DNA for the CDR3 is TGCAGCGTTGACATTGGACAGTGGGATCAGCCCCAGCATTTT. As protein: CSVDIGQWDQPQHF.

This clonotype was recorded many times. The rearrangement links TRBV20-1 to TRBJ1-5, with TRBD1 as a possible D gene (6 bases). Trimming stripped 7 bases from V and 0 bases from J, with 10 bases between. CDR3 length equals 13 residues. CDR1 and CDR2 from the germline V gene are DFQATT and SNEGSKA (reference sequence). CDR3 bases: TGCAGTGTTGTGGACAGTAGCAATCAGCCCCAGCATTTT. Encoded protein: CSVVDSSNQPQHF.

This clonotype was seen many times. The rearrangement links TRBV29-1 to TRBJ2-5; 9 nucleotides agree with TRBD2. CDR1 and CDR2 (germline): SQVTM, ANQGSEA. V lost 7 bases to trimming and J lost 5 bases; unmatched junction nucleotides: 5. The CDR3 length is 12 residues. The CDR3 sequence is CSAGSGGETQYF. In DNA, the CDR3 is TGCAGCGCCGGTAGCGGGGGTGAGACCCAGTACTTC.

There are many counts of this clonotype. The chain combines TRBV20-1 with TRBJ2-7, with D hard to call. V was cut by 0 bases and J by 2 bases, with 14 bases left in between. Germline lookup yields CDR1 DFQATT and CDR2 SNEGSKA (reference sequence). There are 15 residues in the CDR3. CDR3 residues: CSARDLAPRTYEQYF. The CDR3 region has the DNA TGCAGTGCTAGAGATCTTGCTCCCCGGACCTACGAGCAGTACTTC.

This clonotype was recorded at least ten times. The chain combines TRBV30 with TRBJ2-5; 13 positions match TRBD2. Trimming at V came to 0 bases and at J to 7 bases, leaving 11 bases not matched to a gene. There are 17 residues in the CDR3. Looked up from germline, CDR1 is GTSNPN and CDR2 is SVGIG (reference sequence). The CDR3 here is CAWSVGGLTSGGGTQYF. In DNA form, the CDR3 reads TGTGCCTGGAGTGTCGGGGGGCTAACTAGCGGGGGGGGGACCCAGTACTTC.

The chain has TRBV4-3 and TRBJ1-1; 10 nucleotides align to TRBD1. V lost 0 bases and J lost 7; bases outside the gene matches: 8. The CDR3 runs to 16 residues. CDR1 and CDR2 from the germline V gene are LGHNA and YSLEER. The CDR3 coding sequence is TGCGCCAGCAGCCAAGAGACAGGGGGCTTGAGGGGTGAAGCTTTCTTT. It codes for CASSQETGGLRGEAFF.

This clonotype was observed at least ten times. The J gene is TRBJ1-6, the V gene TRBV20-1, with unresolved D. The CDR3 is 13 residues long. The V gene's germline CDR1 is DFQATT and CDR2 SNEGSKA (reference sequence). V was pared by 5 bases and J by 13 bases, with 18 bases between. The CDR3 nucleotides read TGCAGTGCTGAACCGGACCCCAGCGGGCCCCTCCACTTT. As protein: CSAEPDPSGPLHF.

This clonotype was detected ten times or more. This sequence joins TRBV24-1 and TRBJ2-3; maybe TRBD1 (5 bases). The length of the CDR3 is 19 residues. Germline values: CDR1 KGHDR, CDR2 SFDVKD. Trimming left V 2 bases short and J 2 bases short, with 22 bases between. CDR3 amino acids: CATSDSFPGHTSNTDTQYF. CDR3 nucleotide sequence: TGTGCCACCAGTGATTCTTTCCCTGGACACACCTCTAACACAGATACGCAGTATTTT.

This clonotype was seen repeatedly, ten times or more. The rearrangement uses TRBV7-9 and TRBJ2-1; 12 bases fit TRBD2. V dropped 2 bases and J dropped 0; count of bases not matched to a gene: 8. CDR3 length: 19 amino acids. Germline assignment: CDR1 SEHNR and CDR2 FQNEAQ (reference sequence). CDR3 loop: CASSLSLAGGLSSYNEQFF. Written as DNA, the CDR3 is TGTGCCAGCAGCTTATCACTAGCGGGGGGCCTAAGCTCCTACAATGAGCAGTTCTTC.

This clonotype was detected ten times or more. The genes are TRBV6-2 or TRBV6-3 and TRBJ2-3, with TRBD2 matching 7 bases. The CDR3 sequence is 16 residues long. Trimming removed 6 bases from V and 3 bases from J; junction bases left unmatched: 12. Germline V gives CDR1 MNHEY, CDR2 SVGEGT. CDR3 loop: CASRLPLTGGTDTQYF. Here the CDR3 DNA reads TGTGCCAGCAGACTACCATTGACGGGGGGAACAGATACGCAGTATTTT.

The CDR3 reads CASGETGGGYEQFF. The CDR3 DNA reads as TGTGCCAGCGGCGAAACAGGGGGGGGTTATGAGCAGTTCTTC. The chain uses TRBV7-7 and TRBJ2-1; perhaps TRBD1 as D (8 bases). V lost 8 bases and J 8 bases, leaving 19 bases between the germline ends. Germline values: CDR1 SSHAT, CDR2 FNYEAQ (reference sequence). This CDR3 comprises 14 residues.

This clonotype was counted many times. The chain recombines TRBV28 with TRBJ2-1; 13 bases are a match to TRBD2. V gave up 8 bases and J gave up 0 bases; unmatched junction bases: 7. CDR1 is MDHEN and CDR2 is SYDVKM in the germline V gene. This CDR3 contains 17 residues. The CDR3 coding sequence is TGTGCCAGCCTCGGACTAGCGGGGGCGAGCTCCTACAATGAGCAGTTCTTC. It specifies CASLGLAGASSYNEQFF.

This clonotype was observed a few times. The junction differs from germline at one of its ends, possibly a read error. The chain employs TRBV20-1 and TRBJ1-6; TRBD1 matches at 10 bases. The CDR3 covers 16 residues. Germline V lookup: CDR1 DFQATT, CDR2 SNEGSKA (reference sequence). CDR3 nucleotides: TGCAGTGCTAGACGGACAGGGGGATCCTATAATGCACCCCTCCACTTT. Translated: CSARRTGGSYNAPLHF.

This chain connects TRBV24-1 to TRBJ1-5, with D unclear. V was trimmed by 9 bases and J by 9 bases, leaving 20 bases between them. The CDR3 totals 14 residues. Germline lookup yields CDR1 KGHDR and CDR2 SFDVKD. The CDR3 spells CATFWTVALRPQHF. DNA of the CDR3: TGTGCCACCTTCTGGACGGTGGCGCTTCGGCCCCAGCATTTT.

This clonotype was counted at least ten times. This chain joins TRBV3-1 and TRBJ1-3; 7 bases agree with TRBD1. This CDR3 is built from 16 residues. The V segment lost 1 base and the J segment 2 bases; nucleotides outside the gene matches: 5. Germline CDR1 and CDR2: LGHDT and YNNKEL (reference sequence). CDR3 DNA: TGTGCCAGCAGCCAAGTTCTGACAGGGCCTGGAAACACCATATATTTT. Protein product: CASSQVLTGPGNTIYF.

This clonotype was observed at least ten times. The CDR3 bases are TGTGCCAGCAGCAACAGGGGACGGGGAACCAAAAACATTCAGTACTTC. Translated, it gives CASSNRGRGTKNIQYF. The chain links TRBV6-2 or TRBV6-3 to TRBJ2-4; TRBD1 agrees at 7 bases. Germline loops: CDR1 MNHEY, CDR2 SVGEGT. After removal of 6 bases from V and 2 bases from J, the junction contained 10 bases not matched to a gene. This CDR3 region has 16 residues.

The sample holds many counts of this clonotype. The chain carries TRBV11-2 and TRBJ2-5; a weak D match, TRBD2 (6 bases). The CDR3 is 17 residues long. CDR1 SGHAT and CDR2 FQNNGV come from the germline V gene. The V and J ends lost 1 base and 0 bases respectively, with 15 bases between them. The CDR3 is CASSLGDFSSYQETQYF. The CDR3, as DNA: TGTGCCAGCAGCTTAGGGGACTTTTCTTCCTACCAAGAGACCCAGTACTTC.

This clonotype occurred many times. The CDR3 DNA reads as TGTGCCAGCAACCATAGGACAGTATTTTTTAACTATGGCTACACCTTC. Translated, it gives CASNHRTVFFNYGYTF. J is TRBJ1-2 and V is TRBV5-5; perhaps TRBD1 as D (6 bases). V lost 6 bases and J 1 base, leaving 19 bases between the germline ends. CDR1 SGHKS and CDR2 YYEKEE come from the germline V gene (reference sequence). There are 16 residues in the CDR3.

CDR3 sequence reads: CASSQKDAFRAARNEKLFF. CDR3 nucleotides: TGTGCCAGCAGCCAAAAAGATGCCTTTAGGGCAGCCAGAAATGAAAAACTGTTTTTT. V usage is TRBV4-2 and J usage is TRBJ1-4; D unclear. Trimming removed 2 bases at V and 5 bases at J, with 24 bases between. Germline V gene data show CDR1 as LGHNA and CDR2 as YNFKEQ. There are 19 residues in the CDR3.